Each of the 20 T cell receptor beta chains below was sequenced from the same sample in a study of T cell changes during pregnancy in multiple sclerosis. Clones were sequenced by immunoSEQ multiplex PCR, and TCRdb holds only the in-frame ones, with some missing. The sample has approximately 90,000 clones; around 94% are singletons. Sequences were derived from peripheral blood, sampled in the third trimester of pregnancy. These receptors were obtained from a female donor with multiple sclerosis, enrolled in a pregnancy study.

The CDR3, as DNA: TGTGCCTGGAGTGTACCGGGGGAGCAGTACTTC. Encoded protein: CAWSVPGEQYF. The V and J genes are TRBV30 and TRBJ2-7; D perhaps matches TRBD2 (5 bases). Germline values: CDR1 GTSNPN, CDR2 SVGIG (reference sequence). The CDR3 runs 11 residues. V was shortened by 0 bases and J by 7 bases, with 7 bases between the two germline ends.

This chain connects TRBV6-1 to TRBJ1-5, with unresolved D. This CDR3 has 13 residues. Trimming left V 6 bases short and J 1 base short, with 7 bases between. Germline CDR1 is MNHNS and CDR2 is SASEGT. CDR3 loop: CASSALSNQPQHF. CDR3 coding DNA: TGTGCCAGCAGCGCGTTGAGCAATCAGCCCCAGCATTTT.

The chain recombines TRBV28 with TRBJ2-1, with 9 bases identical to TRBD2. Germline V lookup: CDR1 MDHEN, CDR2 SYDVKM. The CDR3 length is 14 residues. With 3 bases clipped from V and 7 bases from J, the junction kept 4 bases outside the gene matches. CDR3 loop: CASSFLAGRNEQFF. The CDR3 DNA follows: TGTGCCAGCAGTTTTCTAGCGGGGAGGAATGAGCAGTTCTTC.

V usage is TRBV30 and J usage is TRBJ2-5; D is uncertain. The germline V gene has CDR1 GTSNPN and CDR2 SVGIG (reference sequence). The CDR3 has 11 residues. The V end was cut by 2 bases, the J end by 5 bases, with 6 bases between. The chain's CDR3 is CAWSHSETQYF. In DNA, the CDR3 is TGTGCCTGGAGTCATAGCGAGACCCAGTACTTC.

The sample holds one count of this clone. The CDR3 region has the DNA TGTGCCTGGACTAGCGGGAGAGCAGATACGCAGTATTTT. As protein: CAWTSGRADTQYF. The chain combines TRBV30 with TRBJ2-3; 10 bases are a match to TRBD2. Germline V gene data show CDR1 as GTSNPN and CDR2 as SVGIG (reference sequence). With 4 bases clipped from V and 4 bases from J, the junction kept 2 bases outside the gene matches. The CDR3 extends over 13 amino acids.

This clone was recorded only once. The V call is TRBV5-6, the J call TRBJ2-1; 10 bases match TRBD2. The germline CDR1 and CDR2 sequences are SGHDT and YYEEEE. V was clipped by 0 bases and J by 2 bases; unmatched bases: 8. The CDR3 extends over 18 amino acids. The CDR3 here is CASSLGLAGAGTYNEQFF. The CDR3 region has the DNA TGTGCCAGCAGCTTGGGGCTAGCGGGAGCCGGTACCTACAATGAGCAGTTCTTC. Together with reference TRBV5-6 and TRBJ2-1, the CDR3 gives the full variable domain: DAGVTQSPTHLIKTRGQQVTLRCSPKSGHDTVSWYQQALGQGPQFIFQYYEEEERQRGNFPDRFSGHQFPNYSSELNVNALLLGDSALYLCASSLGLAGAGTYNEQFFGPGTRLTVL.

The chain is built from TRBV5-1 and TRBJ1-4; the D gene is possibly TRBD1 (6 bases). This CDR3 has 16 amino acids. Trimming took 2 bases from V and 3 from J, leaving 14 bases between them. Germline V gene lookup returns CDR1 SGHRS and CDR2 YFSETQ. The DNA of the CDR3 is TGCGCCAGCAGCTTTTGGCCAGGGGTCGCTAATGAAAAACTGTTTTTT. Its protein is CASSFWPGVANEKLFF.

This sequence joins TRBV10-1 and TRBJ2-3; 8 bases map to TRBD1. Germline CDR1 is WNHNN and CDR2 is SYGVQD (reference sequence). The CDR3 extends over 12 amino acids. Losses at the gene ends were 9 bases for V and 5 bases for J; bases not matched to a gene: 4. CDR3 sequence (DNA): TGCGCCAGTGGACAGGGCAAAGATACGCAGTATTTT. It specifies CASGQGKDTQYF.

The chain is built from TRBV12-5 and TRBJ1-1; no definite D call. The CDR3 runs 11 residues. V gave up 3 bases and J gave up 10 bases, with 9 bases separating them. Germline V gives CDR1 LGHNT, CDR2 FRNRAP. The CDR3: CASGFSFRAFF. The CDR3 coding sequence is TGTGCTAGTGGTTTTTCGTTTAGAGCTTTCTTT. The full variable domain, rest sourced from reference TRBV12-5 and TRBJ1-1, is DARVTQTPRHKVTEMGQEVTMRCQPILGHNTVFWYRQTMMQGLELLAYFRNRAPLDDSGMPKDRFSAEMPDATLATLKIQPSEPRDSAVYFCASGFSFRAFFGQGTRLTVV.

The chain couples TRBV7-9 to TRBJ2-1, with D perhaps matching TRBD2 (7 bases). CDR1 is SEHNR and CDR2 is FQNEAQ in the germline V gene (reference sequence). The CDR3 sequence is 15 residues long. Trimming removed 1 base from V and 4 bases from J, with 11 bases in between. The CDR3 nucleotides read TGTGCCAGCAGCTTAGGGGGAGGGGGTTACAATGAGCAGTTCTTC. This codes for CASSLGGGGYNEQFF.

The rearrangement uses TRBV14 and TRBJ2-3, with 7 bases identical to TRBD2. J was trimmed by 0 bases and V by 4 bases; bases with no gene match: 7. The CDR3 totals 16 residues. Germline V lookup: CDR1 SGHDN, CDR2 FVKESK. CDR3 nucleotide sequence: TGTGCCAGCAGCCCGGCGGCTAGCGGTAGCACAGATACGCAGTATTTT. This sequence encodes CASSPAASGSTDTQYF.

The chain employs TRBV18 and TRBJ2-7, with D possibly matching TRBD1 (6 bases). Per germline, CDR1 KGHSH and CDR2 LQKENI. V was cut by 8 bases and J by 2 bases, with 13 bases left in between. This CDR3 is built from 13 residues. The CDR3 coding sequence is TGTGCCAGCCTAACCGGACAGACCTACGAGCAGTACTTC. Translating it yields CASLTGQTYEQYF.

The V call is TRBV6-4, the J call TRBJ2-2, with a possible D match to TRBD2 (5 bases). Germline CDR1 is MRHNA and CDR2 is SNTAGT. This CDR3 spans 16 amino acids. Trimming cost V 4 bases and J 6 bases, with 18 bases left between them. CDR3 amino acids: CASSAGPPAGAGELFF. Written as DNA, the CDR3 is TGTGCCAGCAGTGCAGGACCCCCTGCCGGGGCCGGGGAGCTGTTTTTT.

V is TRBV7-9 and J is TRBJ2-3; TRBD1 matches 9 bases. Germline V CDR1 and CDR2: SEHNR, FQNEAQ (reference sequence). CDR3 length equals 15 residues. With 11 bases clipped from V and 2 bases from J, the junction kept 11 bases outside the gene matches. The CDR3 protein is CASPAGTGITDTQYF. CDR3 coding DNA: TGTGCCTCCCCGGCGGGGACAGGGATCACAGATACGCAGTATTTT. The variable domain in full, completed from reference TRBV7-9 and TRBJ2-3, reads DTGVSQNPRHKITKRGQNVTFRCDPISEHNRLYWYRQTLGQGPEFLTYFQNEAQLEKSRLLSDRFSAERPKGSFSTLEIQRTEQGDSAMYLCASPAGTGITDTQYFGPGTRLTVL.

The CDR3 bases are TGTGCCAGCAGCCGGGCCGGGGGGGGGAGAAGGAGGTCCTACGAGCAGTACTTC. It translates to CASSRAGGGRRRSYEQYF. The rearrangement joins TRBV4-2 to TRBJ2-7, with TRBD2 matching 8 bases. This CDR3 region has 18 residues. The V gene end was trimmed by 4 bases and the J gene end by 1 base; junction bases not matched to a gene: 15. CDR1 and CDR2 from the germline V gene are LGHNA and YNFKEQ.

The CDR3 reads CASSLLSLGSSLANVLTF. The CDR3 DNA reads TGTGCCAGCAGCTTACTGTCCTTGGGGAGCTCTCTGGCCAACGTCCTGACTTTC. This sequence joins TRBV7-8 and TRBJ2-6; weak D call: TRBD2 (5 bases). The V end was cut by 2 bases, the J end by 6 bases, with 20 bases between. Germline V gives CDR1 SGHVS, CDR2 FQNEAQ. CDR3 size: 18 residues.

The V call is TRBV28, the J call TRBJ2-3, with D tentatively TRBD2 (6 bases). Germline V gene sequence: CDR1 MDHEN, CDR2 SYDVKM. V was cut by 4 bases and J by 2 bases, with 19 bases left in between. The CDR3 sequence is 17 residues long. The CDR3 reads CASSSPYGLANTDTQYF. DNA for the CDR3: TGTGCCAGCAGTTCCCCCTATGGGCTAGCGAACACAGATACGCAGTATTTT.

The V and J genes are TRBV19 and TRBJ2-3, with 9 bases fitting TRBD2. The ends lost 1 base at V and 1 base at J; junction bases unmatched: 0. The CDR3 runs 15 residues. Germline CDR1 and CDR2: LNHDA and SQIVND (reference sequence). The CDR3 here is CASSIGTSGTDTQYF. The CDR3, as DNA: TGTGCCAGTAGTATAGGGACTAGCGGCACAGATACGCAGTATTTT.

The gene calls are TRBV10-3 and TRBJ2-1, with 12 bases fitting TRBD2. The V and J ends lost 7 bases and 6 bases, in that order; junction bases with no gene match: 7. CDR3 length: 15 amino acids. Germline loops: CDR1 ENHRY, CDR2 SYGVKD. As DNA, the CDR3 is TGTGCCATCAACCGACTAGCGGGAGACAGCAATGAGCAGTTCTTC. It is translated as CAINRLAGDSNEQFF.

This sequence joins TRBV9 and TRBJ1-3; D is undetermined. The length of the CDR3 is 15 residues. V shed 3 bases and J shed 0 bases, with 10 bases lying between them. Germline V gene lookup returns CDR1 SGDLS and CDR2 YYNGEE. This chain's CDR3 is CASSGGILSGNTIYF. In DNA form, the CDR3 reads TGTGCCAGCAGCGGCGGGATTCTCTCTGGAAACACCATATATTTT.